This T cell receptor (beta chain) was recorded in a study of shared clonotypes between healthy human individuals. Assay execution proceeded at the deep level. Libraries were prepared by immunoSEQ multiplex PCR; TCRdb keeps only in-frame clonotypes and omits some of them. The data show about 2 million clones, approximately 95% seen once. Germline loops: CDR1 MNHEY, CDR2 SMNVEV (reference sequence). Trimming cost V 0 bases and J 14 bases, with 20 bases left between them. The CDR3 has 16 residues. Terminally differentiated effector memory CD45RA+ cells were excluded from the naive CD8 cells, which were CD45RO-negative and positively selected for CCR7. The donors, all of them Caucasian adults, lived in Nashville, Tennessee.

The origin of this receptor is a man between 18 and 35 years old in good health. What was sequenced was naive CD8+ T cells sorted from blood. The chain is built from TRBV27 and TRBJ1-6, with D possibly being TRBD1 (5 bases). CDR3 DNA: TGTGCCAGCAGTTTATCGTCGGGGGAGGGGACCCGTACCCTCCACTTT. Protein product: CASSLSSGEGTRTLHF.